These 30 T cell receptor beta chains were all obtained from the same sample, sequenced in a study of blood T cell repertoires in COVID-19 (TCRdb year 2020). Receptor libraries were prepared by the immunoSEQ multiplex PCR assay. Here the immuneACCESS table is served through TCRdb, limited to in-frame sequences with V and J called. Missing clones are a known gap in these copies; in checked studies unresolved V genes cover under half, and the rest lacks a known reason. The sample records almost 250,000 clones, roughly 89% of which are singletons. The ten largest clones add up to 4.1% of the sample. The sequencing input was PBMCs or T cells enriched from blood (not recorded which). All receptors derive from a woman aged 30 to 39 who had recovered from COVID-19.

V usage is TRBV6-2 or TRBV6-3 and J usage is TRBJ2-7; D is perhaps TRBD1 (6 bases). The CDR3 runs to 16 residues. The germline V gene encodes CDR1 MNHEY and CDR2 SVGEGT. V lost 0 bases, J lost 1 base, and 13 bases lay in between. This chain's CDR3 is CASSYSGQPRSYEQYF. The CDR3 DNA reads as TGTGCCAGCAGTTACTCTGGACAGCCTCGGTCCTACGAGCAGTACTTC.

The chain is built from TRBV6-5 and TRBJ2-7; D is possibly TRBD2 (6 bases). V lost 4 bases and J lost 3, with 19 bases in between. The CDR3 runs to 16 residues. Germline V CDR1 and CDR2: MNHEY, SVGAGI. CDR3 loop: CASSSNRDSLFYEQYF. For the CDR3, the DNA is TGTGCCAGCAGTTCTAACCGGGACTCCCTATTCTACGAGCAGTACTTC.

The chain couples TRBV30 to TRBJ1-4; D call uncertain. The CDR3 is 13 amino acids. V was shortened by 7 bases and J by 7 bases, with 16 bases between the two germline ends. Germline CDR1 GTSNPN, CDR2 SVGIG (reference sequence). As DNA, the CDR3 is TGTGCCTCCCCTCTGGAGGGAGGTGAAAAACTGTTTTTT. It encodes CASPLEGGEKLFF.

The chain uses TRBV7-2 and TRBJ1-2; 9 bases agree with TRBD1. Trimming took 5 bases from V and 8 from J; bases not matched to a gene: 12. Looked up from germline, CDR1 is SGHTA and CDR2 is FQGNSA. The CDR3 is 15 residues long. Written as DNA, the CDR3 is TGTGCCAGCAGCCCCGGGACAGGGAGTGTCGGCGGCTACACCTTC. Translated, it gives CASSPGTGSVGGYTF. Together with reference TRBV7-2 and TRBJ1-2, the CDR3 gives the full variable domain: GAGVSQSPSNKVTEKGKDVELRCDPISGHTALYWYRQSLGQGLEFLIYFQGNSAPDKSGLPSDRFSAERTGGSVSTLTIQRTQQEDSAVYLCASSPGTGSVGGYTFGSGTRLTVV.

This chain links TRBV4-3 with TRBJ2-7; TRBD2 matches 10 bases. The CDR3 loop spans 14 amino acids. CDR1 is LGHNA and CDR2 is YSLEER in the germline V gene. Trimming took 3 bases from V and 2 from J; bases not matched to a gene: 1. The CDR3 DNA is TGCGCCAGCAGCCATAGCGGGAGGACCTACGAGCAGTACTTC. Amino acid sequence: CASSHSGRTYEQYF.

The chain couples TRBV5-1 to TRBJ1-1, with D maybe TRBD1 (6 bases). Germline loops: CDR1 SGHRS, CDR2 YFSETQ. The V end lost 7 bases, the J end lost 1 base, and 14 bases lay between the germline ends. This CDR3 region has 14 residues. DNA for the CDR3: TGCGCCAGCCAACTGGAAGGGGGGAACACTGAAGCTTTCTTT. Translated, it gives CASQLEGGNTEAFF. The whole variable domain, filled in from reference TRBV5-1 and TRBJ1-1, reads KAGVTQTPRYLIKTRGQQVTLSCSPISGHRSVSWYQQTPGQGLQFLFEYFSETQRNKGNFPGRFSGRQFSNSRSEMNVSTLELGDSALYLCASQLEGGNTEAFFGQGTRLTVV.

The chain couples TRBV4-3 to TRBJ2-5; maybe TRBD1 (5 bases). Between the trimmed V and J ends, which lost 0 bases and 3 bases, there was a span of 17 bases. The CDR3 extends over 17 amino acids. Germline V CDR1 and CDR2: LGHNA, YSLEER. The CDR3 reads CASSQEVPGYTEETQYF. DNA of the CDR3: TGCGCCAGCAGCCAAGAGGTCCCAGGGTATACCGAAGAGACCCAGTACTTC.

The CDR3 region is CASSLSRTGPQPQHF. In DNA form, the CDR3 reads TGTGCCAGCAGCTTGTCCCGGACAGGCCCTCAGCCCCAGCATTTT. V gene TRBV5-8 combines with J gene TRBJ1-5; 7 positions match TRBD1. Germline V gives CDR1 SGHTS, CDR2 YDEGEE. Germline trimming cut 1 base from V and 6 bases from J; bases unmatched to any gene: 7. This CDR3 contains 15 residues.

This chain's CDR3 is CASTGLAGAVEETQYF. Written as DNA, the CDR3 is TGTGCCAGCACCGGACTAGCGGGAGCGGTAGAAGAGACCCAGTACTTC. The chain carries TRBV18 and TRBJ2-5; 13 nucleotides match TRBD2. The CDR3 has 16 amino acids. The germline V gene has CDR1 KGHSH and CDR2 LQKENI. V lost 8 bases, J lost 3 bases, and 9 bases stayed unmatched. Supplemented by reference TRBV18 and TRBJ2-5, the full variable domain reads NAGVMQNPRHLVRRRGQEARLRCSPMKGHSHVYWYRQLPEEGLKFMVYLQKENIIDESGMPKERFSAEFPKEGPSILRIQQVVRGDSAAYFCASTGLAGAVEETQYFGPGTRLLVL.

This chain uses TRBV28 with TRBJ2-2; 7 nucleotides line up with TRBD2. V gave up 6 bases and J gave up 6 bases; unmatched junction bases: 7. The CDR3 sequence is 14 residues long. The V gene's germline CDR1 is MDHEN and CDR2 SYDVKM. The CDR3 sequence is CASRPHSGAGELFF. In DNA form, the CDR3 reads TGTGCCAGCAGGCCCCACAGCGGGGCCGGGGAGCTGTTTTTT.

This chain links TRBV6-2 or TRBV6-3 with TRBJ1-5; D is perhaps TRBD1 (5 bases). The ends were cut back, 5 bases at V and 5 bases at J, with 13 bases in the middle. Per germline, CDR1 MNHEY and CDR2 SVGEGT. The CDR3 has 14 amino acids. In DNA form, the CDR3 reads TGTGCCAGCAGTCGGAGGGGCAAATATCAGCCCCAGCATTTT. This sequence encodes CASSRRGKYQPQHF.

J is TRBJ1-6 and V is TRBV9; D call uncertain. V lost 0 bases, J lost 13 bases, and 5 bases lay in between. CDR1 SGDLS and CDR2 YYNGEE come from the germline V gene. This CDR3 spans 11 amino acids. In DNA form, the CDR3 reads TGTGCCAGCAGCGTAGGAGGGCCCCTCCACTTT. It is translated as CASSVGGPLHF.

The chain links TRBV11-2 to TRBJ1-4, with D maybe TRBD1 (5 bases). V was shortened by 2 bases and J by 7 bases, with 11 bases between the two germline ends. Germline V CDR1 and CDR2: SGHAT, FQNNGV. This CDR3 comprises 14 residues. The CDR3 sequence is CASSLQGMVEKLFF. In nucleotides, the CDR3 is TGTGCCAGCAGCTTACAGGGTATGGTTGAAAAACTGTTTTTT. The complete variable domain, with remaining parts taken from reference TRBV11-2 and TRBJ1-4, reads EAGVAQSPRYKIIEKRQSVAFWCNPISGHATLYWYQQILGQGPKLLIQFQNNGVVDDSQLPKDRFSAERLKGVDSTLKIQPAKLEDSAVYLCASSLQGMVEKLFFGSGTQLSVL.

This clone has a single count. The chain joins TRBV11-1 to TRBJ2-3, with 8 nucleotides matching TRBD2. V gave up 7 bases and J gave up 4 bases; unmatched junction bases: 7. CDR3 length: 14 amino acids. Germline CDR1 SGHAT, CDR2 FQDESV (reference sequence). CDR3 nucleotide sequence: TGTGCCAGCACCAAGACCGGGAGGGCAGATACGCAGTATTTT. As protein: CASTKTGRADTQYF.

The V gene is TRBV5-4, the J gene TRBJ2-5, with a possible D match to TRBD1 (6 bases). CDR1 is SGHNT, CDR2 YYREEE, per germline (reference sequence). V was pared by 0 bases and J by 1 base, with 7 bases between. This CDR3 has 14 amino acids. This CDR3 is CASSLGTAQETQYF. CDR3 sequence (DNA): TGTGCCAGCAGCTTGGGGACAGCCCAAGAGACCCAGTACTTC.

The chain couples TRBV7-9 to TRBJ1-4; D call uncertain. The CDR3 has 13 residues. The V and J ends lost 1 base and 7 bases respectively, with 7 bases between them. Germline V gene lookup returns CDR1 SEHNR and CDR2 FQNEAQ (reference sequence). CDR3 amino acids: CASSLGQGEKLFF. Written as DNA, the CDR3 is TGTGCCAGCAGCTTAGGACAAGGTGAAAAACTGTTTTTT.

Turning to this clone: Additional DNA sequences in this sample encode the identical CDR3. The genes are TRBV28 and TRBJ1-2, with unresolved D. CDR1 is MDHEN and CDR2 is SYDVKM in the germline V gene. CDR3 length: 13 residues. The V gene lost 3 bases and the J gene lost 4 bases, with 9 bases spanning the gap. CDR3 in DNA: TGTGCCAGCAGTTTTGGTAGAGGCTATGGCTACACCTTC. Its translation: CASSFGRGYGYTF.

As concerns this clone: The sample has other DNA sequences that encode this CDR3 too. The chain joins TRBV9 to TRBJ1-1, with D maybe TRBD1 (6 bases). This CDR3 is 15 amino acids long. Germline V CDR1 and CDR2: SGDLS, YYNGEE. V lost 0 bases, J lost 1 base, and 10 bases lay in between. CDR3 nucleotide sequence: TGTGCCAGCAGCGTAGAAGCACAGGGGAACACTGAAGCTTTCTTT. Translating it yields CASSVEAQGNTEAFF.

The rearrangement joins TRBV7-2 to TRBJ2-1; weak D call: TRBD2 (5 bases). Germline lookup yields CDR1 SGHTA and CDR2 FQGNSA. The CDR3 has 14 amino acids. V dropped 5 bases and J dropped 2 bases, with 10 bases sitting between them. The DNA for the CDR3 is TGTGCCAGCAGCGCATCCGGGGCCTACAATGAGCAGTTCTTC. The encoded protein is CASSASGAYNEQFF.

The V and J genes are TRBV7-9 and TRBJ1-5, with D hard to call. Germline values: CDR1 SEHNR, CDR2 FQNEAQ (reference sequence). This CDR3 is 14 amino acids long. The V end was cut by 7 bases, the J end by 1 base, with 11 bases between. The CDR3 loop reads CASTPGGSNQPQHF. The DNA of the CDR3 is TGTGCCAGCACCCCGGGAGGGAGCAATCAGCCCCAGCATTTT.

This chain uses TRBV25-1 with TRBJ1-5; TRBD1 might be the D (6 bases). V lost 6 bases to trimming and J lost 4 bases, with 13 bases between them. CDR1 and CDR2 from the germline V gene are MGHDK and SYGVNS. The CDR3 extends over 14 amino acids. The CDR3 nucleotides read TGTGCCAGCAGGAGTGACAGGCCTAATCAGCCCCAGCATTTT. This encodes CASRSDRPNQPQHF.

The J gene is TRBJ2-7, the V gene TRBV30, with a weak D call TRBD1 (6 bases). Deletions cut 5 bases from V and 4 bases from J, with 12 bases between. The CDR3 has 12 residues. The germline V gene has CDR1 GTSNPN and CDR2 SVGIG (reference sequence). The CDR3 DNA reads TGTGCCTGGGGGGACAACCTATACGAGCAGTACTTC. Protein product: CAWGDNLYEQYF. The variable domain in full, with the rest retrieved from reference TRBV30 and TRBJ2-7, is SQTIHQWPATLVQPVGSPLSLECTVEGTSNPNLYWYRQAAGRGLQLLFYSVGIGQISSEVPQNLSASRPQDRQFILSSKKLLLSDSGFYLCAWGDNLYEQYFGPGTRLTVT.

In its sample, this clone was seen once. The genes are TRBV29-1 and TRBJ1-1, with D maybe TRBD1 (5 bases). The CDR3 runs 14 residues. Germline V gene data show CDR1 as SQVTM and CDR2 as ANQGSEA. V lost 6 bases, J lost 2 bases, and 16 bases lay in between. CDR3 DNA sequence: TGCAGCGTATGGGGGGGGGACCTAAACACTGAAGCTTTCTTT. The encoded protein is CSVWGGDLNTEAFF.

The chain couples TRBV29-1 to TRBJ1-1, with a possible D match to TRBD1 (6 bases). The CDR3 has 14 amino acids. In germline, CDR1 is SQVTM, CDR2 ANQGSEA. V was cut by 4 bases and J by 5 bases, with 17 bases left in between. The CDR3 loop reads CSVVNTGSVTEAFF. CDR3 coding DNA: TGCAGCGTTGTAAACACAGGGTCGGTGACTGAAGCTTTCTTT.

V and J are TRBV7-3 and TRBJ1-1; 10 nucleotides align to TRBD1. Trimming removed 6 bases from V and 11 bases from J; junction bases left unmatched: 15. The CDR3 runs 15 residues. Germline CDR1 is SGHTA and CDR2 is FQGTGA. CDR3 sequence: CASRPGTGDTGVAFF. For the CDR3, the DNA is TGTGCCAGCAGACCCGGGACAGGGGACACCGGAGTGGCTTTCTTT.

This clone was recorded once. The V and J genes are TRBV12-3 or TRBV12-4 and TRBJ1-3; no definite D call. V lost 10 bases to trimming and J lost 4 bases, with 5 bases between them. This CDR3 has 10 residues. In DNA form, the CDR3 reads TGTGCCACCGGGGGAAACACCATATATTTT. Translated: CATGGNTIYF.

The sample holds one count of this clone. The CDR3 sequence is CASSQVLGTGASINEKLFF. The CDR3 DNA reads TGCGCCAGCAGCCAAGTTCTTGGGACAGGGGCGTCGATTAATGAAAAACTGTTTTTT. The rearrangement uses TRBV4-3 and TRBJ1-4; 10 nucleotides match TRBD1. Trimming cost V 1 base and J 4 bases; bases outside gene matches: 12. CDR1 is LGHNA and CDR2 is YSLEER in the germline V gene. CDR3 length: 19 amino acids.

The J gene is TRBJ2-1, the V gene TRBV7-2; 7 bases map to TRBD1. The V gene's germline CDR1 is SGHTA and CDR2 FQGNSA. V shed 1 base, J shed 6 bases, and the junction held 6 bases outside the gene matches. This CDR3 is 15 amino acids long. CDR3 coding DNA: TGTGCCAGCAGCTTAGGCGACAGGGAACGCAATGAGCAGTTCTTC. This codes for CASSLGDRERNEQFF.

This CDR3 reads CATKNARGLIQETQYF. The CDR3, as DNA: TGCGCCACCAAGAACGCCAGGGGCCTTATACAAGAGACCCAGTACTTC. The rearrangement uses TRBV4-1 and TRBJ2-5, with a tentative D call TRBD1 (6 bases). Trimming stripped 10 bases from V and 2 bases from J, with 23 bases between. Looked up from germline, CDR1 is MGHRA and CDR2 is YSYEKL. The CDR3 sequence is 16 residues long.

This rearrangement joins TRBV29-1 to TRBJ1-1; perhaps TRBD1 as D (5 bases). Germline loops: CDR1 SQVTM, CDR2 ANQGSEA. V was pared by 0 bases and J by 6 bases, with 11 bases between. The CDR3 consists of 13 residues. CDR3 DNA sequence: TGCAGCGTTGAAGAGGGGGGGAGAGCTGAAGCTTTCTTT. This encodes CSVEEGGRAEAFF.